The present entry profiles one T cell receptor beta chain with its context. Its antigen target is currently unknown. Base-call qualities are not available, and no considerably larger clone is one nucleotide away. Receptors were amplified or captured by 5' RACE. These reads were obtained on an Illumina HiSeq 2500. A second roughly 6 to 12 cycle PCR used a sample-barcoded 5' primer and a J-beta primer mix. Each TCR beta cDNA molecule received a unique molecular identifier from a template-switch 5' adaptor carrying 12 random nucleotides. Each sample yielded at least 3 million CDR3-containing paired-end reads. First-strand cDNA synthesis was performed from all RNA using the Mint cDNA synthesis kit, with priming by a TRBC-specific oligonucleotide. All cDNA was treated with uracil-DNA glycosylase and then went through a first 18-cycle PCR with the universal primers M1SS and BC2_uni_R. Regarding the original processing steps: For normalization, 1 million high-quality reads were randomly selected from each sample, with every read carrying a distinct molecular identifier. Reads sharing molecular identifiers were discarded rather than binned into consensus sequences. MiTCR, with a Q25 quality threshold and the strictest error-elimination algorithm, was used for CDR3 identification, clonotype clustering and error correction. A nonparametric unseen species model with Euler transformation was used to estimate lower-bound total TCR beta diversity. TCRdb reran the public reads through fastp at Q25 and MiXCR, keeping productive beta chains. Identical CDR3 proteins give one entry, which carries the most common genes and DNA. TCRdb, not the original authors, processed these V and J calls. This sample lists 980,000 or so distinct CDR3 sequences; 40% to 60% were detected once. The top ten hold 10% to 15% of the sample.

The data derive from a study of blood T cells in healthy people across ages (dated by TCRdb to 2013 to 2016). For the wider study: Template switching captured roughly one uniquely barcoded TCR beta cDNA molecule per two T cells in model experiments. Using deep sequencing normalized with unique cDNA molecular identifiers, the study measured how TCR beta repertoire diversity changes with age. Four age groups were formed from the donors: young (average approximately 16 years), middle-aged (roughly 38), aged (approximately 60) and long-lived (more than 75). To avoid experimental bias, donors of different ages were distributed randomly across sequencing lanes. The study analyzed two additional independent replicas of 1 million unique cDNA reads from the same blood draw for two donors, one aged 18 to 30 and one aged 80 or older. Broader findings and caveats from the paper: Observed TCR beta diversity per million T cells fell roughly linearly with age, and a significant reduction was already apparent by age around 40. A strong correlation was found between observed TCR beta diversity and the percentage of naive T cells measured by flow cytometry. Compared with the aged group, more naive CD4+ T cells, fewer expanded clones and increased TCR diversity were shown by the long-lived group, suggesting age selection. Estimates of total diversity from one million sequenced T cells were regarded as lower bounds and underestimates. Donor CMV infection status was unknown, potentially confounding age-related changes in expanded clonotypes. Since profiling was done on bulk unsorted PBMCs, naive and antigen-experienced compartments could not be conclusively compared.

Systemically healthy Caucasian individuals from Russia, 35 to 50 in total and aged about 6 to 95 years, were included as donors. Ten milliliters of peripheral blood were drawn from each donor into EDTA-treated Vacutainer tubes. Ficoll-Paque density-gradient centrifugation was used to isolate PBMCs, with at least 7 million obtained per sample. Total RNA, at least 6 micrograms per sample, was extracted from PBMCs with Trizol reagent. The percentages of naive CD45RAhigh/CD27high T cells were determined by flow cytometry on a PBMC aliquot from every donor. Reading the germline V gene gives CDR1 MNHEY and CDR2 SVGAGI. Taken from cysteine to phenylalanine, the CDR3 has 15 residues. Kept here is only the CDR3 DNA, which spans 45 bases and is read in frame from base 1. Between the V and J ends, shortened by 6 bases and 9 bases respectively, the junction contains 20 bases.

The sequence derives from a young man in good health. Sequencing used blood. Rearrangement joined TRBV6-5 to TRBJ1-4; possibly the D gene is TRBD1, per 5 matching bases. The nucleotide sequence is TGTGCCAGCAGACCCGACAGTGGTGCTTCTAAAAAACTGTTTTTT. This is translated as CASRPDSGASKKLFF.